This T cell receptor beta chain originates from a study of T cell changes during pregnancy in multiple sclerosis. With 1 base removed from V and 7 bases from J, the gap between germline ends came to 12 bases. The CDR3 has 14 amino acids. CDR1 is SGDLS, CDR2 YYNGEE, per germline. The protocol was immunoSEQ multiplex PCR, while the TCRdb copy is restricted to in-frame clones and leaves out a portion. The sample shows some 110,000 clones, roughly 92% of them seen only once. This clone has just one count. This rearrangement joins TRBV9 to TRBJ2-1; D may be TRBD2 (6 bases). Sequencing used peripheral blood, obtained after pregnancy. This sequence originates from a female donor with multiple sclerosis, enrolled in a pregnancy study. CDR3 coding DNA: TGTGCCAGCAGCGTATTGGACTATTGGAATGAGCAGTTCTTC. Its translation: CASSVLDYWNEQFF.